Following are 6 T cell receptor beta chains from one sample sequenced in a study of T cells in Graves' hyperthyroidism and ophthalmopathy. RNA transcripts provided the source from which TCR beta CDR3 regions were amplified. Carried out on the TCR CDR3, a first-round RT-PCR used the HTBI primer set. One entry per CDR3 protein results from TCRdb running MiXCR on the multiplex PCR reads. The table shows roughly 170,000 distinct CDR3 sequences, with more than 15% occurring only once. The specimen was blood. These receptors all come from a woman in her forties or fifties with Graves' hyperthyroidism.

This clonotype appeared many times. This chain links TRBV7-9 with TRBJ1-1, with D possibly being TRBD1 (5 bases). Germline CDR1 SEHNR, CDR2 FQNEAQ (reference sequence). This CDR3 contains 15 residues. V lost 1 base, J lost 4 bases, and 13 bases lay in between. The chain's CDR3 is CASSLGPPGSTEAFF. CDR3 DNA: TGTGCCAGCAGCTTAGGTCCCCCAGGGAGCACTGAAGCTTTCTTT.

This clonotype was seen only once. The chain is built from TRBV28 and TRBJ1-2; D perhaps matches TRBD1 (5 bases). CDR1 and CDR2 (germline): MDHEN, SYDVKM. This CDR3 region has 17 residues. Trimming took off 3 bases at V and 7 bases at J, with 24 bases between the two ends. The CDR3 spells CASSFKLQAPKGIGYTF. The CDR3 nucleotides are TGTGCCAGCAGTTTCAAATTACAGGCACCAAAGGGCATTGGCTACACCTTC.

This rearrangement joins TRBV5-5 to TRBJ1-2; D gene ambiguous. The V end was cut by 2 bases, the J end by 4 bases, with 15 bases between. The germline V gene has CDR1 SGHKS and CDR2 YYEKEE (reference sequence). The CDR3 spans 15 residues. The CDR3: CASSLRSYVSYGYTF. In nucleotides, the CDR3 is TGTGCCAGCAGCTTAAGATCATATGTTAGCTATGGCTACACCTTC.

There are many counts of this clonotype. The chain is built from TRBV5-4 and TRBJ2-2, with D perhaps TRBD1 (5 bases). The CDR3 has 16 amino acids. Looked up from germline, CDR1 is SGHNT and CDR2 is YYREEE (reference sequence). Trimming removed 2 bases at V and 2 bases at J, with 13 bases between. DNA of the CDR3: TGTGCCAGCAGCTTTCCCCGCAGGGATAACACCGGGGAGCTGTTTTTT. This sequence encodes CASSFPRRDNTGELFF.

The chain couples TRBV5-4 to TRBJ2-5, with TRBD2 identical over 11 bases. CDR1 is SGHNT and CDR2 is YYREEE in the germline V gene (reference sequence). Trimming took 4 bases from V and 5 from J; bases not matched to a gene: 7. The CDR3 is made up of 15 amino acids. The CDR3 spells CASSGGTSGVETQYF. The CDR3 nucleotides read TGTGCCAGCAGCGGCGGGACTAGCGGAGTGGAGACCCAGTACTTC.

This clonotype was picked up many times. This chain links TRBV2 with TRBJ1-2; TRBD1 aligns across 8 bases. V lost 3 bases and J lost 8; bases outside the gene matches: 11. CDR1 and CDR2 from the germline V gene are SNHLY and FYNNEI. The CDR3 covers 15 residues. The CDR3 sequence: CASSDLQGGVRGYTF. CDR3 nucleotides: TGTGCCAGCAGTGATCTACAGGGGGGGGTGAGGGGCTACACCTTC.